The rows below give T cell receptor beta chains drawn from one sample of a study of early T cells in non-severe SARS-CoV-2 infection. Each CDR3 protein is one row after TCRdb ran MiXCR on the 5' RACE reads. The repertoire holds roughly 34,000 distinct CDR3 sequences, around 7% seen once, with approximately 13% in the top ten. The starting material was whole blood, obtained at baseline. These receptors were obtained from an adult who was a healthcare worker with PCR-confirmed SARS-CoV-2 infection or an uninfected control (not recorded which). CDR3s include the opening cysteine and the closing phenylalanine or tryptophan. Each record gives: V gene, clone size, J gene, CDR3 protein. Clone size, where shown, is once, few, many, or a class for clones that have expanded.

>TRBV6-5|many|TRBJ2-1
CASSTSPVAYNEQFF
>TRBV4-3|NA|TRBJ2-7
CASSHGQGVNEQYF
>TRBV14|few|TRBJ1-1
CASSQDLLGTEPFEAFF
>TRBV9|NA|TRBJ1-5
CASSVRDGGQPQHF
>TRBV29-1|NA|TRBJ2-1
CSALSGREYQFF
>TRBV10-3|NA|TRBJ2-1
CAISEAGGDYNEQFF
>TRBV5-1|NA|TRBJ1-1
CASTPTGGFNTEAFF
>TRBV7-9|NA|TRBJ1-1
CASHLGNTEAFF
>TRBV30|few|TRBJ2-2
CAWSVGTSGTGELFF
>TRBV27|NA|TRBJ2-7
CASSYRGRYEQYF
>TRBV5-1|NA|TRBJ1-1
CASTSDRVFTEAFF
>TRBV6-5|many|TRBJ2-3
CASSYGPTSSTDTQYF
>TRBV10-3|few|TRBJ1-4
CAAGATNEKLFF